This T cell receptor beta chain was sequenced in a study of blood T cell repertoires in COVID-19. Sequenced by immunoSEQ multiplex PCR; TCRdb stores in-frame clones only, minus some. The repertoire holds 310,000 or so clones, with around 90% as singletons. Two negative PCRs, clearance, or symptom resolution were required of recovered Cohort 3 donors. V lost 2 bases, J lost 1 base, and 7 bases stayed unmatched. The germline gives CDR1 GTSNPN, CDR2 SVGIG (reference sequence). CDR3 length equals 16 residues. Sequencing was performed on PBMCs or T cells enriched from blood (not recorded which). The sequence came from a woman between 40 and 55 years old who had recovered from COVID-19. The chain employs TRBV30 and TRBJ2-3, with 9 bases lining up with TRBD2. In DNA, the CDR3 is TGTGCCTGGAGTTTTCCGATAGCGGGAGGCACAGATACGCAGTATTTT. This codes for CAWSFPIAGGTDTQYF.